This TCR beta chain was captured by sequencing in a study of cytomegalovirus exposure and HLA in healthy donors. Study-level findings and limits: In a later analysis, a missense DCLRE1C variant was linked to TCR beta V- and J-gene trimming. TCR beta sequences numbering roughly 18,000 were associated with HLA alleles at 0.05 false discovery rate in a later analysis.

Remarks on this clone: Its antigen is currently unknown.

Primers: 60 Vbeta forward and 13 Jbeta reverse. Only in-frame clones appear in the TCRdb table, and some are missing; sequencing was by immunoSEQ multiplex PCR. This sample carries around 94,000 clones, more than 70% of them seen once, and the ten largest clones take 9.6%. The clonotype was recovered from a male donor in good health and CMV-seropositive. The sequencing sample was made of PBMCs.

CDR3 bases: TGTGCCAGCAGCTCACGGACAGGGAGCTCCTACGAGCAGTACTTC. Protein product: CASSSRTGSSYEQYF. The J gene is TRBJ2-7, the V gene TRBV5-8, with TRBD1 matching over 8 bases. Germline V lookup: CDR1 SGHTS, CDR2 YDEGEE. Trimming cost V 3 bases and J 0 bases; bases outside gene matches: 5. CDR3 length: 15 residues.